These 25 T cell receptor beta chains originate from one sample sequenced in a study of cytomegalovirus exposure and HLA in healthy donors (dated by TCRdb to between 2016 and 2019). The library was generated by the immunoSEQ multiplex PCR assay. For the multiplex PCR, a mixture combining 60 forward primers for TCR Vbeta segments and 13 reverse primers for TCR Jbeta segments was used. As stored in TCRdb, this immuneACCESS dataset retains in-frame rearrangements with V and J assigned. A fraction of the clones does not appear; measured against another copy, unresolved V genes explain less than half of the discrepancy, and the remainder lacks a known reason. The sample records under 200,000 clones, more than 9.5% of which are singletons. The ten top clones hold less than 8.5% of the sample. The sample taken for sequencing was PBMCs. These receptor sequences come from a man over 45 in good health and CMV-seropositive.

The chain recombines TRBV18 with TRBJ2-5; 11 bases align to TRBD1. Trimming took 6 bases from V and 4 from J; bases not matched to a gene: 10. Germline V gives CDR1 KGHSH, CDR2 LQKENI. There are 16 residues in the CDR3. Written as DNA, the CDR3 is TGTGCCAGCTCGACCGAGGACAGGGGGCGGGGAGAGACCCAGTACTTC. As protein: CASSTEDRGRGETQYF.

The rearrangement uses TRBV28 and TRBJ1-5; a possible D gene is TRBD1 (6 bases). Trimming took off 5 bases at V and 6 bases at J, with 11 bases between the two ends. Germline-derived CDR1 and CDR2 are MDHEN and SYDVKM. This CDR3 spans 13 amino acids. The CDR3 DNA reads TGTGCCAGCAGTACCCGGACAGTTCAGCCCCAGCATTTT. It translates to CASSTRTVQPQHF. Full variable domain (remainder filled in from reference TRBV28 and TRBJ1-5): DVKVTQSSRYLVKRTGEKVFLECVQDMDHENMFWYRQDPGLGLRLIYFSYDVKMKEKGDIPEGYSVSREKKERFSLILESASTNQTSMYLCASSTRTVQPQHFGDGTRLSIL.

This rearrangement joins TRBV7-3 to TRBJ1-5; no clear D gene. Trimming stripped 1 base from V and 3 bases from J, with 10 bases between. The CDR3 loop spans 15 amino acids. Germline CDR1 and CDR2: SGHTA and FQGTGA. The CDR3 nucleotides read TGTGCCAGCAGCTTAATCGGCCAGGACAATCAGCCCCAGCATTTT. This encodes CASSLIGQDNQPQHF.

V usage is TRBV7-6 and J usage is TRBJ1-5; D remains ambiguous. V lost 2 bases and J 3 bases, leaving 14 bases between the germline ends. This CDR3 comprises 16 residues. CDR1 and CDR2 (germline): SGHVS, FNYEAQ. The CDR3, as DNA: TGTGCCAGCAGCTTATCGGCGGGCCGGGACAATCAGCCCCAGCATTTT. Encoded protein: CASSLSAGRDNQPQHF. Using reference TRBV7-6 and TRBJ1-5 for the parts outside the CDR3, the full variable domain is GAGVSQSPRYKVTKRGQDVALRCDPISGHVSLYWYRQALGQGPEFLTYFNYEAQQDKSGLPNDRFSAERPEGSISTLTIQRTEQRDSAMYRCASSLSAGRDNQPQHFGDGTRLSIL.

About this clone: At one end, the junction sequence differs from germline, possibly due to a read error. This chain connects TRBV7-7 to TRBJ2-5; possibly TRBD1 for D (6 bases). The CDR3 covers 14 residues. Germline CDR1 is SSHAT and CDR2 is FNYEAQ (reference sequence). The CDR3 coding sequence is TGTGCTAGCAGCTTAGCGCAGGGGTGGGAGACCCAGTACTTC. As protein: CASSLAQGWETQYF.

A few counts support this clone. The chain couples TRBV4-3 to TRBJ2-2, with 7 positions matching TRBD1. Germline V gene lookup returns CDR1 LGHNA and CDR2 YSLEER. The CDR3 is made up of 17 amino acids. Trimming cost V 0 bases and J 1 base; bases outside gene matches: 5. The CDR3 sequence: CASSQDRNRGNTGELFF. CDR3 sequence (DNA): TGCGCCAGCAGCCAAGATAGAAACAGGGGGAACACCGGGGAGCTGTTTTTT.

The chain couples TRBV28 to TRBJ2-7; possible D gene TRBD2, 6 bases. CDR3 length: 15 residues. V was trimmed by 7 bases and J by 1 base, leaving 17 bases between them. In germline, CDR1 is MDHEN, CDR2 SYDVKM. Here the CDR3 DNA reads TGTGCCAGCAAAAGCCACCCGGGGGAGTCCTACGAGCAGTACTTC. This gives the protein CASKSHPGESYEQYF.

This clone showed up just a few times. The germline gene is not matched at one end of the junction; a read error may be the cause. This sequence joins TRBV2 and TRBJ2-5; the match to TRBD1 covers 9 bases. Germline V gives CDR1 SNHLY, CDR2 FYNNEI. The CDR3 covers 15 residues. The chain's CDR3 is CASSQAGQGRETQYF. DNA for the CDR3: TGTGCCAGCAGTCAAGCGGGACAGGGACGAGAGACCCAGTACTTC.

The chain employs TRBV5-1 and TRBJ1-1; D is perhaps TRBD1 (5 bases). Trimming removed 0 bases from V and 11 bases from J, with 20 bases in between. The V gene's germline CDR1 is SGHRS and CDR2 YFSETQ. This CDR3 has 15 residues. Here the CDR3 DNA reads TGCGCCAGCAGCTTGGCCGGGGACTCCCAGAGAGAGGCTTTCTTT. Its protein product is CASSLAGDSQREAFF.

The J gene is TRBJ2-3, the V gene TRBV7-9, with TRBD2 matching 9 bases. Germline CDR1 SEHNR, CDR2 FQNEAQ (reference sequence). Unmatched junction bases numbered 5, after V lost 7 bases and J lost 0 bases. The CDR3 has 15 amino acids. The CDR3 sequence: CASTYLAGSTDTQYF. CDR3 nucleotide sequence: TGTGCCAGCACCTACCTAGCGGGGAGCACAGATACGCAGTATTTT.

The rearrangement links TRBV4-3 to TRBJ2-3; D perhaps matches TRBD1 (6 bases). This CDR3 is built from 12 residues. The germline V and J ends were trimmed by 0 bases and 11 bases, with 9 bases remaining between them. Germline V gene sequence: CDR1 LGHNA, CDR2 YSLEER. This CDR3 reads CASSQDRGGQYF. DNA for the CDR3: TGCGCCAGCAGCCAAGATAGAGGGGGGCAGTATTTT.

The genes are TRBV5-1 and TRBJ1-1, with a tentative D call TRBD1 (6 bases). The CDR3 has 13 amino acids. V was shortened by 4 bases and J by 10 bases, with 17 bases between the two germline ends. Looked up from germline, CDR1 is SGHRS and CDR2 is YFSETQ. The CDR3, as DNA: TGCGCCAGCAGCCGCTCAGGGGCCTTAGGAGCTTTCTTT. It encodes CASSRSGALGAFF.

The genes are TRBV7-2 and TRBJ1-1; 8 bases are shared with TRBD1. There are 15 residues in the CDR3. Germline CDR1 is SGHTA and CDR2 is FQGNSA. After removal of 5 bases from V and 3 bases from J, the junction contained 8 bases not matched to a gene. CDR3 in DNA: TGTGCCAGCAGCGTCGGGACAGGCTGGGACACTGAAGCTTTCTTT. Translated, it gives CASSVGTGWDTEAFF.

The V and J genes are TRBV4-3 and TRBJ2-5, with TRBD2 matching over 8 bases. The CDR3 runs to 19 residues. Germline CDR1 is LGHNA and CDR2 is YSLEER. Unmatched junction bases numbered 16, after V lost 0 bases and J lost 4 bases. The CDR3 nucleotides are TGCGCCAGCAGCCAAGATGGGCCTAGGGCAGCGGGGGTAGGAGAGACCCAGTACTTC. The encoded protein is CASSQDGPRAAGVGETQYF.

The chain employs TRBV5-1 and TRBJ2-5; 9 nucleotides line up with TRBD2. CDR3 length equals 18 residues. Trimming removed 0 bases from V and 0 bases from J; junction bases left unmatched: 9. Germline CDR1 reads SGHRS; CDR2 reads YFSETQ. For the CDR3, the DNA is TGCGCCAGCAGCTTGGAACTAGCGGGTCTTTCGTACCAAGAGACCCAGTACTTC. Amino acid sequence: CASSLELAGLSYQETQYF.

The CDR3 coding sequence is TGTGCCAGCAGCTTGAGGCACTCTTCAGATACGCAGTATTTT. It codes for CASSLRHSSDTQYF. This chain links TRBV7-2 with TRBJ2-3; D is unclear. Germline V gene sequence: CDR1 SGHTA, CDR2 FQGNSA. CDR3 length: 14 residues. V lost 3 bases to trimming and J lost 4 bases, with 11 bases between them.

This clone was observed a few times. The rearrangement joins TRBV5-1 to TRBJ1-2; TRBD1 agrees at 8 bases. Losses at the gene ends were 2 bases for V and 3 bases for J; bases not matched to a gene: 15. The CDR3 sequence is 18 residues long. Germline assignment: CDR1 SGHRS and CDR2 YFSETQ. The CDR3 region is CASSLYPRGRTADYGYTF. The CDR3 DNA reads TGCGCCAGCAGCTTATATCCCAGGGGGCGAACCGCGGACTATGGCTACACCTTC.

This clone was picked up a small number of times. This chain links TRBV9 with TRBJ1-3; D gene uncertain. V lost 4 bases and J lost 3, with 14 bases in between. The CDR3 runs to 15 residues. Germline V CDR1 and CDR2: SGDLS, YYNGEE. The CDR3 spells CASSSSLGSGNTIYF. CDR3 bases: TGTGCCAGCAGCTCCTCCCTGGGGAGTGGAAACACCATATATTTT.

The rearrangement links TRBV11-1 to TRBJ2-7, with 9 nucleotides matching TRBD2. J was trimmed by 4 bases and V by 2 bases; bases with no gene match: 6. Per germline, CDR1 SGHAT and CDR2 FQDESV (reference sequence). The CDR3 runs 15 residues. In DNA form, the CDR3 reads TGTGCCAGCAGCTTACCAGCGGGGGGATCGTACGAGCAGTACTTC. Residues: CASSLPAGGSYEQYF.

The chain carries TRBV19 and TRBJ1-2; the D gene is possibly TRBD1 (6 bases). Germline CDR1 and CDR2: LNHDA and SQIVND (reference sequence). This CDR3 is 14 amino acids long. Trimming cost V 8 bases and J 2 bases, with 15 bases left between them. The CDR3: CASFGRTENYGYTF. For the CDR3, the DNA is TGTGCCAGTTTCGGAAGGACAGAAAACTATGGCTACACCTTC.

This clone was recorded a few times. This chain connects TRBV2 to TRBJ2-3; the match to TRBD1 covers 8 bases. The CDR3 consists of 15 residues. Germline values: CDR1 SNHLY, CDR2 FYNNEI. V lost 7 bases and J lost 4; bases outside the gene matches: 10. The CDR3 region is CASKVVAGGPDTQYF. The CDR3 nucleotides read TGTGCCAGCAAAGTGGTGGCAGGGGGCCCAGATACGCAGTATTTT.

This clone was picked up a small number of times. The J gene is TRBJ2-2, the V gene TRBV5-1; 10 nucleotides align to TRBD2. Germline CDR1 is SGHRS and CDR2 is YFSETQ. V lost 7 bases, J lost 5 bases, and 8 bases stayed unmatched. This CDR3 has 15 amino acids. This CDR3 is CASSGRTSGTGELFF. As DNA, the CDR3 is TGCGCCAGCTCAGGAAGGACTAGCGGTACCGGGGAGCTGTTTTTT.

This clone occurred a few times. Here the CDR3 DNA reads TGTGCCAGCAGCGCCCACTACAGGGGGCCGGGAAACACCATATATTTT. Its protein product is CASSAHYRGPGNTIYF. V and J are TRBV9 and TRBJ1-3; 9 nucleotides match TRBD1. CDR1 SGDLS and CDR2 YYNGEE come from the germline V gene. Unmatched junction bases numbered 8, after V lost 3 bases and J lost 4 bases. The length of the CDR3 is 16 residues.

The J gene is TRBJ2-4, the V gene TRBV11-3, with TRBD1 matching 10 bases. The trim removed 5 bases at V and 3 bases at J, leaving 7 bases unmatched. CDR3 length: 16 residues. In germline, CDR1 is SGHNT, CDR2 YENEEA. CDR3 DNA: TGTGCCAGCAGCGTTTCCGGGACAGGGGACAAAAACATTCAGTACTTC. Its translation: CASSVSGTGDKNIQYF.

This clone has a handful of counts. The chain joins TRBV20-1 to TRBJ2-1; TRBD2 aligns across 8 bases. The CDR3 spans 11 residues. Losses at the gene ends were 3 bases for V and 14 bases for J; bases not matched to a gene: 6. Germline V CDR1 and CDR2: DFQATT, SNEGSKA (reference sequence). The CDR3 loop reads CSASYGTSKFF. In DNA, the CDR3 is TGCAGTGCTAGCTACGGGACTAGTAAGTTCTTC.